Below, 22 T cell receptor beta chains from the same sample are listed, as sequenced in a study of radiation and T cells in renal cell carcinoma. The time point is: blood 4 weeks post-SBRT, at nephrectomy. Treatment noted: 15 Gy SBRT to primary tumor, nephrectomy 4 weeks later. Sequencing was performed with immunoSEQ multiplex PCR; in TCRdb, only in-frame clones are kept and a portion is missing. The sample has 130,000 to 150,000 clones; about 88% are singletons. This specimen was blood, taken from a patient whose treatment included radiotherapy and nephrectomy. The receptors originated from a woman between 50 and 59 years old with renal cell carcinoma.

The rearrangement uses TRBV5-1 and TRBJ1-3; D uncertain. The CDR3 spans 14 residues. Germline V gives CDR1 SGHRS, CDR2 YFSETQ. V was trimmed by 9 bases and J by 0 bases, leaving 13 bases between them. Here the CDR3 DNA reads TGCGCCACCAAGATTGGGGACTCTGGAAACACCATATATTTT. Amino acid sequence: CATKIGDSGNTIYF.

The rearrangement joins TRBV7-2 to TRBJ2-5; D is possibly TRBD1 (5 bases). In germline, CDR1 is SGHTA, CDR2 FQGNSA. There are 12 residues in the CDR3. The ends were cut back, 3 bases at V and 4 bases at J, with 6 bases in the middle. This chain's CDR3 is CASSFDRETQYF. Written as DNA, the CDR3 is TGTGCCAGCAGCTTCGACAGAGAGACCCAGTACTTC.

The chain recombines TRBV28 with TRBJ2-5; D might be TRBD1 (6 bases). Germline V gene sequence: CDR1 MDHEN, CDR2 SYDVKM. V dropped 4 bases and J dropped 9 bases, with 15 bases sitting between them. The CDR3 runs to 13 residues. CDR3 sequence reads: CASSSGPGVAQYF. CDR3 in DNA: TGTGCCAGCAGTTCAGGACCAGGGGTGGCCCAGTACTTC.

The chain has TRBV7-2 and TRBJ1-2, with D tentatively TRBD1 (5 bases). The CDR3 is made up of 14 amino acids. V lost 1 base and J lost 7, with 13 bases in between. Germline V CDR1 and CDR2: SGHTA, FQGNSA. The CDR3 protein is CASSLEPGGAGYTF. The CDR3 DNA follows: TGTGCCAGCAGCTTAGAGCCAGGAGGGGCTGGCTACACCTTC.

This chain's CDR3 is CASSFAAELFF. The CDR3 coding sequence is TGTGCCAGCAGCTTCGCAGCTGAACTGTTTTTT. The chain uses TRBV7-2 and TRBJ1-4; D not resolved. The germline CDR1 and CDR2 sequences are SGHTA and FQGNSA. The CDR3 covers 11 residues. V dropped 3 bases and J dropped 12 bases, with 8 bases sitting between them.

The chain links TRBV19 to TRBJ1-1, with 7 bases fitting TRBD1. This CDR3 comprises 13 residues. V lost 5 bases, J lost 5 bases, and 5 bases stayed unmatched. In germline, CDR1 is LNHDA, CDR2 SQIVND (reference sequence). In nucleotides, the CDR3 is TGTGCCAGTAGTGAGGGGGCGAGGACTGAAGCTTTCTTT. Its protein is CASSEGARTEAFF.

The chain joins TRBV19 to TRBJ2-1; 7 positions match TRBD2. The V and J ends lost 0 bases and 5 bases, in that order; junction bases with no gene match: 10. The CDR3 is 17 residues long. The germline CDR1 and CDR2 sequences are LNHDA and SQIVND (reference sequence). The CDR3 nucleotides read TGTGCCAGTAGTATAGATTGGGGAGCGGGGCCCGACAATGAGCAGTTCTTC. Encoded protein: CASSIDWGAGPDNEQFF. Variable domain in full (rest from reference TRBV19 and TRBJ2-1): DGGITQSPKYLFRKEGQNVTLSCEQNLNHDAMYWYRQDPGQGLRLIYYSQIVNDFQKGDIAEGYSVSREKKESFPLTVTSAQKNPTAFYLCASSIDWGAGPDNEQFFGPGTRLTVL.

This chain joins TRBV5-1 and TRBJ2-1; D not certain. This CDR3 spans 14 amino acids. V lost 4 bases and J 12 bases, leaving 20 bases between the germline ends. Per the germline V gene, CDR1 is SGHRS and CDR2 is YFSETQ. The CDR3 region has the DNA TGCGCCAGCAGCCCCGATCGGCTCGACCCCCGGCAGTTCTTC. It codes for CASSPDRLDPRQFF.

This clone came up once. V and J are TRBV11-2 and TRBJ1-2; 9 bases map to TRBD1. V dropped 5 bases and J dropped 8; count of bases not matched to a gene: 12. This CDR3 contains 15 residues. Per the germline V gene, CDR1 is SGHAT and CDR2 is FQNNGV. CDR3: CASSRRDRAVEGYTF. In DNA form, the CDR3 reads TGTGCCAGCAGCAGACGGGACAGGGCTGTGGAGGGCTACACCTTC. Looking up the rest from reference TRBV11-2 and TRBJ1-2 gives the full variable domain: EAGVAQSPRYKIIEKRQSVAFWCNPISGHATLYWYQQILGQGPKLLIQFQNNGVVDDSQLPKDRFSAERLKGVDSTLKIQPAKLEDSAVYLCASSRRDRAVEGYTFGSGTRLTVV.

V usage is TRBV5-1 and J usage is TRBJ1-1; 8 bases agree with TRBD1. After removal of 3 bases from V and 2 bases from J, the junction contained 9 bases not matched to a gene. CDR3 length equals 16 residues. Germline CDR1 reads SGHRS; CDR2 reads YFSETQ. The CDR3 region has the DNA TGCGCCAGCAGCTCCGGGACAGGAATAAAAAACACTGAAGCTTTCTTT. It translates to CASSSGTGIKNTEAFF.

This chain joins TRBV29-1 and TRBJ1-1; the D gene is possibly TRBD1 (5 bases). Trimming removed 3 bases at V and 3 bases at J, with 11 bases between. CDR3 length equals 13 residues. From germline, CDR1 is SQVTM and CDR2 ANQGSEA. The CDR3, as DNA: TGCAGCGTTGAGGGGGGGAAGCACACTGAAGCTTTCTTT. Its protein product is CSVEGGKHTEAFF. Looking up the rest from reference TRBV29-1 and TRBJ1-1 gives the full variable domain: SAVISQKPSRDICQRGTSLTIQCQVDSQVTMMFWYRQQPGQSLTLIATANQGSEATYESGFVIDKFPISRPNLTFSTLTVSNMSPEDSSIYLCSVEGGKHTEAFFGQGTRLTVV.

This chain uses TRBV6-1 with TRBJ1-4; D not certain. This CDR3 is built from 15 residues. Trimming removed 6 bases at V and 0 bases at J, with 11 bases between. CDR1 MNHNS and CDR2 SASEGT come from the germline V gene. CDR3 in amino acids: CASSPNIATNEKLFF. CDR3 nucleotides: TGTGCCAGCAGCCCCAACATAGCAACTAATGAAAAACTGTTTTTT.

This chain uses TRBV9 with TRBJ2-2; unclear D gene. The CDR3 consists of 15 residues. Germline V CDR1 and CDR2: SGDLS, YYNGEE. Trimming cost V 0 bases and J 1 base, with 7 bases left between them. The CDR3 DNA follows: TGTGCCAGCAGCGTAGAGGGCGGGAACACCGGGGAGCTGTTTTTT. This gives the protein CASSVEGGNTGELFF.

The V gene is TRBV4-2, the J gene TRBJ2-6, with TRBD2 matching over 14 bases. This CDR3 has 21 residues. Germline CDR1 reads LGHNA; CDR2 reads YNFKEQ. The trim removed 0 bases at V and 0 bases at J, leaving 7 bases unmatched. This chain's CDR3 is CASSQDGTSGSYDSGANVLTF. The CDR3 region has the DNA TGTGCCAGCAGCCAAGATGGGACTAGCGGGAGTTACGACTCTGGGGCCAACGTCCTGACTTTC.

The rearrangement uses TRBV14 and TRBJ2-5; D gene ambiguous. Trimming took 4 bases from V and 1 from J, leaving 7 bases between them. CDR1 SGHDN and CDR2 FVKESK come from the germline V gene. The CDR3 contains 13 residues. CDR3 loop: CASSPRVQETQYF. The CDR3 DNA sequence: TGTGCCAGCAGCCCTCGGGTCCAAGAGACCCAGTACTTC.

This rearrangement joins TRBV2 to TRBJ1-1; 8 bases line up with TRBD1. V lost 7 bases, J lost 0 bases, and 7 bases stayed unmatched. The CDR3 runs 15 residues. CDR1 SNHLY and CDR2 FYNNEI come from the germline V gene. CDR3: CASTPGGVMNTEAFF. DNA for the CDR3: TGTGCCAGCACCCCAGGGGGCGTTATGAACACTGAAGCTTTCTTT.

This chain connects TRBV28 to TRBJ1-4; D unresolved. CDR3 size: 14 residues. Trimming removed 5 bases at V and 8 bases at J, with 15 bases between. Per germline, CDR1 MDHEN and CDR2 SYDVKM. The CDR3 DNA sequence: TGTGCCAGCAGTCTCCGGGGTGACGGGGAAAAACTGTTTTTT. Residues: CASSLRGDGEKLFF.

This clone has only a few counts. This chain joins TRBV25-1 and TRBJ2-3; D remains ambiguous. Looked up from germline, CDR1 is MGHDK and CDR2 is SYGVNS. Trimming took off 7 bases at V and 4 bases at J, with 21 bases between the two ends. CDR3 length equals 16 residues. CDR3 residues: CASTPDIPDAADTQYF. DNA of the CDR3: TGTGCCAGCACTCCCGACATCCCGGACGCGGCAGATACGCAGTATTTT.

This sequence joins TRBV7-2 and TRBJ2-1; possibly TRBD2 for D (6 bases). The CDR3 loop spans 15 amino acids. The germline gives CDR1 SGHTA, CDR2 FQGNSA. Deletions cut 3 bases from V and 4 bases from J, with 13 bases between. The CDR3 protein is CASSFGSGAYNEQFF. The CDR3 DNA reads TGTGCCAGCAGCTTCGGTAGCGGAGCGTACAATGAGCAGTTCTTC.

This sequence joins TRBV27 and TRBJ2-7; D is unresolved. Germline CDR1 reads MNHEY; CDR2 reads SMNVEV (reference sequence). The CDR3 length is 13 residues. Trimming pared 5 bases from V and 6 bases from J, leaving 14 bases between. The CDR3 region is CASSPSLWVEQYF. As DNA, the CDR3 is TGTGCCAGCAGTCCCTCCCTTTGGGTCGAGCAGTACTTC.

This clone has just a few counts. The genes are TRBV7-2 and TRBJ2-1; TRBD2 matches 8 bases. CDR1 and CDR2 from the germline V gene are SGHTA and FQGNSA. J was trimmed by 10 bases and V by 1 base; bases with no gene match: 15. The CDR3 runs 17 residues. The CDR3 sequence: CASSLVGAGGSDLEQFF. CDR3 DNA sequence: TGTGCCAGCAGCTTAGTTGGTGCGGGAGGCTCGGATCTGGAGCAGTTCTTC.

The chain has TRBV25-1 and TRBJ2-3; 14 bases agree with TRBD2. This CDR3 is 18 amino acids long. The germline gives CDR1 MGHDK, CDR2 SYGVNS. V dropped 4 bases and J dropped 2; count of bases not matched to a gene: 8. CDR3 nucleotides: TGTGCCAGCAGTGTCCCCGGGACTAGCGGGGGATCCACAGATACGCAGTATTTT. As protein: CASSVPGTSGGSTDTQYF.